The 9 T cell receptor beta chains below all came from one sample that was sequenced in a study of TIL therapy for anti-PD-1-resistant metastatic lung cancer. The immunoSEQ assay was v3. The protocol was immunoSEQ multiplex PCR, while the TCRdb copy is restricted to in-frame clones and leaves out a portion. The data show about 49,000 clones, around three quarters seen once. Time point: pre-treatment sample, taken before nivolumab and TIL therapy. The sequences come from blood, collected at baseline. Receptors were obtained from a man aged 65-85 years with non-small cell lung cancer.

This chain joins TRBV5-1 and TRBJ2-7; 7 bases agree with TRBD1. This CDR3 is 16 amino acids long. The junction had 12 bases not matched to a gene; V was cut back by 4 bases and J by 2 bases. CDR1 is SGHRS and CDR2 is YFSETQ in the germline V gene. As DNA, the CDR3 is TGCGCCAGCAGCCTCCCCCCGACAGGGACGACCTACGAGCAGTACTTC. Residues: CASSLPPTGTTYEQYF.

J is TRBJ1-3 and V is TRBV9, with D tentatively TRBD1 (5 bases). There are 14 residues in the CDR3. Germline assignment: CDR1 SGDLS and CDR2 YYNGEE. V dropped 0 bases and J dropped 4 bases, with 8 bases sitting between them. The CDR3 reads CASSVEGVGNTIYF. DNA of the CDR3: TGTGCCAGCAGCGTAGAAGGGGTGGGAAACACCATATATTTT.

The chain uses TRBV11-2 and TRBJ1-1; D ambiguous. This CDR3 has 14 residues. V gave up 4 bases and J gave up 3 bases, with 12 bases separating them. Germline V gene data show CDR1 as SGHAT and CDR2 as FQNNGV. The CDR3 nucleotides read TGTGCCAGCAGCTCCGCGGGGAGGGACACTGAAGCTTTCTTT. It codes for CASSSAGRDTEAFF.

V usage is TRBV28 and J usage is TRBJ2-5, with D hard to call. V was pared by 3 bases and J by 2 bases, with 7 bases between. CDR3 length: 13 residues. Germline CDR1 MDHEN, CDR2 SYDVKM. CDR3 protein: CASSFGSQETQYF. Written as DNA, the CDR3 is TGTGCCAGCAGTTTTGGCAGTCAAGAGACCCAGTACTTC.

V gene TRBV5-1 combines with J gene TRBJ2-6; 10 bases align to TRBD1. V lost 2 bases, J lost 0 bases, and 5 bases stayed unmatched. Germline CDR1 is SGHRS and CDR2 is YFSETQ. This CDR3 region has 18 residues. As DNA, the CDR3 is TGCGCCAGCAGCTTTACCGGGACAGGGGTCTCTGGGGCCAACGTCCTGACTTTC. It is translated as CASSFTGTGVSGANVLTF. Based on the CDR3 plus reference TRBV5-1 and TRBJ2-6, the full variable domain is KAGVTQTPRYLIKTRGQQVTLSCSPISGHRSVSWYQQTPGQGLQFLFEYFSETQRNKGNFPGRFSGRQFSNSRSEMNVSTLELGDSALYLCASSFTGTGVSGANVLTFGAGSRLTVL.

This clone was seen a single time. The chain links TRBV6-5 to TRBJ2-7; D uncertain. Germline V CDR1 and CDR2: MNHEY, SVGAGI. This CDR3 has 14 amino acids. V was shortened by 6 bases and J by 0 bases, with 12 bases between the two germline ends. The CDR3 region has the DNA TGTGCCAGCAGGGCCCGCTCACTCTCCTACGAGCAGTACTTC. Translation gives CASRARSLSYEQYF.

The CDR3 nucleotides read TGTGCCAGCAGGCCATCCTTACAGGGTTGGGAGACCCAGTACTTC. Translated, it gives CASRPSLQGWETQYF. The chain links TRBV27 to TRBJ2-5; D is possibly TRBD1 (6 bases). CDR3 length equals 15 residues. Germline V gives CDR1 MNHEY, CDR2 SMNVEV (reference sequence). V was trimmed by 6 bases and J by 5 bases, leaving 19 bases between them.

The V and J genes are TRBV4-3 and TRBJ1-2, with 9 bases that match TRBD1. This CDR3 spans 16 amino acids. V was clipped by 4 bases and J by 4 bases; unmatched bases: 10. Germline CDR1 reads LGHNA; CDR2 reads YSLEER. CDR3: CASSLSYRGLGYGYTF. The CDR3 region has the DNA TGCGCCAGCAGCCTGTCTTACAGGGGGCTGGGCTATGGCTACACCTTC.

J is TRBJ1-5 and V is TRBV7-2; possible D gene TRBD1, 5 bases. Trimming stripped 7 bases from V and 1 base from J, with 14 bases between. From germline, CDR1 is SGHTA and CDR2 FQGNSA. This CDR3 spans 15 amino acids. Here the CDR3 reads CASTPDRLSNQPQHF. The CDR3 nucleotides read TGTGCCAGCACACCAGACAGATTGAGCAATCAGCCCCAGCATTTT.